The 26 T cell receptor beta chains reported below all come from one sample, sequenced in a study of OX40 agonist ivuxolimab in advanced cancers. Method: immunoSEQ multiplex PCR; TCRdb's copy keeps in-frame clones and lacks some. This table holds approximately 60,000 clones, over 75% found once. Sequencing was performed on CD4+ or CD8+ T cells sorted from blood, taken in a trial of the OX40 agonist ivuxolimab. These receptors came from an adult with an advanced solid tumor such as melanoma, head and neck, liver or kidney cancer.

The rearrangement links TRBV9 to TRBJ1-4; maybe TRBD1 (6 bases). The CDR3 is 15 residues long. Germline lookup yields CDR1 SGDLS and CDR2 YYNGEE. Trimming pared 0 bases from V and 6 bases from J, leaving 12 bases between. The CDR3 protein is CASSVAGGLDEKLFF. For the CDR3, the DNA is TGTGCCAGCAGCGTAGCTGGGGGGCTGGATGAAAAACTGTTTTTT. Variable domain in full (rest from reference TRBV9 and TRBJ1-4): DSGVTQTPKHLITATGQRVTLRCSPRSGDLSVYWYQQSLDQGLQFLIQYYNGEERAKGNILERFSAQQFPDLHSELNLSSLELGDSALYFCASSVAGGLDEKLFFGSGTQLSVL.

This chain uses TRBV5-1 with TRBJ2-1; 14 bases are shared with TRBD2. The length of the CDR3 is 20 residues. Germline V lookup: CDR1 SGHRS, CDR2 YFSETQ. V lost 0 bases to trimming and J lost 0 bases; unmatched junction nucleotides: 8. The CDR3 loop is CASSLATSGGAFSSYNEQFF. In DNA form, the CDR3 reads TGCGCCAGCAGCTTGGCGACTAGCGGGGGGGCTTTCAGCTCCTACAATGAGCAGTTCTTC.

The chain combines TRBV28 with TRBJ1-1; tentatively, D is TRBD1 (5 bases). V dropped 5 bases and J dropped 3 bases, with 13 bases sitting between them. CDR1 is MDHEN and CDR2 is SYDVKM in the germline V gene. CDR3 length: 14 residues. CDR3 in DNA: TGTGCCAGCAGTCCCCTGGGGCGGGACACTGAAGCTTTCTTT. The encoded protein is CASSPLGRDTEAFF.

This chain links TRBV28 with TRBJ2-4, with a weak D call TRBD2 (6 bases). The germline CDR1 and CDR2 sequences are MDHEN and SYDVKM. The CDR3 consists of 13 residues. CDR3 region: CGSLGGAKNIQYF. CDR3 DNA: TGTGGCTCGTTAGGAGGGGCCAAAAACATTCAGTACTTC.

In nucleotides, the CDR3 is TGTGCCAGCAGATCCTACAGGGGAAATTCACCCCTCCACTTT. Translating it yields CASRSYRGNSPLHF. The rearrangement uses TRBV28 and TRBJ1-6, with 7 bases fitting TRBD1. Trimming at V came to 6 bases and at J to 7 bases, leaving 6 bases not matched to a gene. The germline gives CDR1 MDHEN, CDR2 SYDVKM. The CDR3 has 14 residues. Full variable domain (rest looked up from reference TRBV28 and TRBJ1-6): DVKVTQSSRYLVKRTGEKVFLECVQDMDHENMFWYRQDPGLGLRLIYFSYDVKMKEKGDIPEGYSVSREKKERFSLILESASTNQTSMYLCASRSYRGNSPLHFGNGTRLTVT.

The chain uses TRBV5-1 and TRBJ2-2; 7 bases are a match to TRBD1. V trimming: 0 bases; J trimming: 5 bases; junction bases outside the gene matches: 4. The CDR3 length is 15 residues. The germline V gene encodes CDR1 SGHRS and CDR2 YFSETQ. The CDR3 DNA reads TGCGCCAGCAGCTTGGACAGGGGCCTAACCGGGGAGCTGTTTTTT. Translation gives CASSLDRGLTGELFF.

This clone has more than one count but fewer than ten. As DNA, the CDR3 is TGTGCCAGCAGTTTATTTCGGCAGGGAGGGGAAAAACTGTTTTTT. Amino acid sequence: CASSLFRQGGEKLFF. The chain is built from TRBV27 and TRBJ1-4; tentative D call: TRBD1 (5 bases). This CDR3 comprises 15 residues. In germline, CDR1 is MNHEY, CDR2 SMNVEV (reference sequence). V lost 1 base and J lost 8, with 14 bases in between.

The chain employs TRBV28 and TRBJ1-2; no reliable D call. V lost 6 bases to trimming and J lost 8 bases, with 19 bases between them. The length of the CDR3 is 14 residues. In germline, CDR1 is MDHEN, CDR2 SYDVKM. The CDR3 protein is CASRRPGITGGYTF. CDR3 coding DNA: TGTGCCAGCAGAAGGCCCGGGATAACGGGGGGCTACACCTTC.

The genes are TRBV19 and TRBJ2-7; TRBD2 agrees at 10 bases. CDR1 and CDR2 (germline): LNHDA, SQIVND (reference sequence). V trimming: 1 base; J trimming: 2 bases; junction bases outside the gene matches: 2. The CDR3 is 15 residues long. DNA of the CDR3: TGTGCCAGTAGTATAGGAGCGGGAGGGACCTACGAGCAGTACTTC. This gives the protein CASSIGAGGTYEQYF.

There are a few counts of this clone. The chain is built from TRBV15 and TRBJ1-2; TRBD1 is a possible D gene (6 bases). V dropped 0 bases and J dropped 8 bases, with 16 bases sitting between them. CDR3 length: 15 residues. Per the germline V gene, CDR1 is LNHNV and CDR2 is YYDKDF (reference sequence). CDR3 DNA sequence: TGTGCCACCAGCAGAGATCCTGGGGGGCGTAAAGGCTACACCTTC. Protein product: CATSRDPGGRKGYTF.

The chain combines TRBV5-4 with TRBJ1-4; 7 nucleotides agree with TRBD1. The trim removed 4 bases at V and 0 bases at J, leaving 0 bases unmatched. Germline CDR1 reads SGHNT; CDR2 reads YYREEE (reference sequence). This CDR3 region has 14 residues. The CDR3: CASSTGATNEKLFF. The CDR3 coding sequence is TGTGCCAGCAGCACAGGGGCAACTAATGAAAAACTGTTTTTT. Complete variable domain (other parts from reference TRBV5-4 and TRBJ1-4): ETGVTQSPTHLIKTRGQQVTLRCSSQSGHNTVSWYQQALGQGPQFIFQYYREEENGRGNFPPRFSGLQFPNYSSELNVNALELDDSALYLCASSTGATNEKLFFGSGTQLSVL.

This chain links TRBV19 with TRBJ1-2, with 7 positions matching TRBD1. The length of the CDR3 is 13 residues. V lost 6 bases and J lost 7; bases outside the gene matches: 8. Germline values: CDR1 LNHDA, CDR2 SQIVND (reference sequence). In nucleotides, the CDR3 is TGTGCCAGTAGCCCCAGGGGGGGAAGTGGCTACACCTTC. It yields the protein CASSPRGGSGYTF. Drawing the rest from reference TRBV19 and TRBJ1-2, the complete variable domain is DGGITQSPKYLFRKEGQNVTLSCEQNLNHDAMYWYRQDPGQGLRLIYYSQIVNDFQKGDIAEGYSVSREKKESFPLTVTSAQKNPTAFYLCASSPRGGSGYTFGSGTRLTVV.

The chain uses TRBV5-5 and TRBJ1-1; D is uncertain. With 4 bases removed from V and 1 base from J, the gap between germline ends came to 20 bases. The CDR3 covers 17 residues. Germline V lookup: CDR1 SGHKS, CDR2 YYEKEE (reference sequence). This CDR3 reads CASSPHGGRLRNTEAFF. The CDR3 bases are TGTGCCAGCAGCCCCCACGGAGGGAGGCTGCGGAACACTGAAGCTTTCTTT.

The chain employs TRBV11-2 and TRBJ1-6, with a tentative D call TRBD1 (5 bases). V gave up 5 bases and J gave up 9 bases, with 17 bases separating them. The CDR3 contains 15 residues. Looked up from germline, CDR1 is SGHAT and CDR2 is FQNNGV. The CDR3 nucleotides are TGTGCCAGCAGCAGACAAGGGGTAGAGAGTTCACCCCTCCACTTT. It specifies CASSRQGVESSPLHF.

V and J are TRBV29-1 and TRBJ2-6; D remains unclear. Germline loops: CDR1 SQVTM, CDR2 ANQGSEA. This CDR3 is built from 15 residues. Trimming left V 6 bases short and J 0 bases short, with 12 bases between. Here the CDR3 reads CSVRAYSSGANVLTF. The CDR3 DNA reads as TGCAGCGTCCGGGCTTACAGCTCTGGGGCCAACGTCCTGACTTTC. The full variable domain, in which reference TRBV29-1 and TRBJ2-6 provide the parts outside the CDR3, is SAVISQKPSRDICQRGTSLTIQCQVDSQVTMMFWYRQQPGQSLTLIATANQGSEATYESGFVIDKFPISRPNLTFSTLTVSNMSPEDSSIYLCSVRAYSSGANVLTFGAGSRLTVL.

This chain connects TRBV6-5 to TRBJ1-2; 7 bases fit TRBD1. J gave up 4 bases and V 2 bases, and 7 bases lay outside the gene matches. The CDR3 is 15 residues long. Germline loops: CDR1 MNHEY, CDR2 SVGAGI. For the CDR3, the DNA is TGTGCCAGCAGTTACACCAGGGGGGGGACCTATGGCTACACCTTC. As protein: CASSYTRGGTYGYTF.

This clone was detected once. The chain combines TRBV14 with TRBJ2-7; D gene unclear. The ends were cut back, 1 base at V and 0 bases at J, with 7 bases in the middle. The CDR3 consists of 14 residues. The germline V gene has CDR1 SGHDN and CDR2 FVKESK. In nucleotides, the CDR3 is TGTGCCAGCAGCCAAGCTCGAATCTCCTACGAGCAGTACTTC. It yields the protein CASSQARISYEQYF.

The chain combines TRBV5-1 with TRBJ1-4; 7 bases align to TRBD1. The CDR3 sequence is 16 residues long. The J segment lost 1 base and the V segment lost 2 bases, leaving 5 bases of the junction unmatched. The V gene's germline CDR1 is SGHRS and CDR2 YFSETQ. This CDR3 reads CASSLNHRGTNEKLFF. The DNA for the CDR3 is TGCGCCAGCAGCTTAAACCACAGGGGAACTAATGAAAAACTGTTTTTT.

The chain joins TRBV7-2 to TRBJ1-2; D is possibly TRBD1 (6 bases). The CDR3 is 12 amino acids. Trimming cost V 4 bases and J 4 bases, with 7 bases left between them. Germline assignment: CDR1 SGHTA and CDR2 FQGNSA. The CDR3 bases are TGTGCCAGCAGCTCGACAGGCTATGGCTACACCTTC. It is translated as CASSSTGYGYTF. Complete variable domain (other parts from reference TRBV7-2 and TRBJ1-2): GAGVSQSPSNKVTEKGKDVELRCDPISGHTALYWYRQSLGQGLEFLIYFQGNSAPDKSGLPSDRFSAERTGGSVSTLTIQRTQQEDSAVYLCASSSTGYGYTFGSGTRLTVV.

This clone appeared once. The DNA for the CDR3 is TGTGCCAGCAGCTTGGGACAGGGGTTCGGCGAGCAGTACTTC. Its translation: CASSLGQGFGEQYF. The chain uses TRBV5-4 and TRBJ2-7, with TRBD1 matching 8 bases. In germline, CDR1 is SGHNT, CDR2 YYREEE (reference sequence). With V trimmed by 0 bases and J by 6 bases, 5 bases remained unmatched. The CDR3 has 14 amino acids.

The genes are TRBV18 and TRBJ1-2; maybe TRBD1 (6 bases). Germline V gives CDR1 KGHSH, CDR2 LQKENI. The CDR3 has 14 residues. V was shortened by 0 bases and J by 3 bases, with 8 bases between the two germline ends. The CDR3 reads CASSPPSGDYGYTF. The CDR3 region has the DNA TGTGCCAGCTCACCACCCTCAGGGGACTATGGCTACACCTTC.

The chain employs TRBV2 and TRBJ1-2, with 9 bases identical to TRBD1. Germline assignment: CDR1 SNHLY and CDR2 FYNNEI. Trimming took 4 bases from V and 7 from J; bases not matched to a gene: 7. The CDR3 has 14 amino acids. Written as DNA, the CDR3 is TGTGCCAGCAGTGCGACCGGGACAGGGTCTGGCTACACCTTC. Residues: CASSATGTGSGYTF.

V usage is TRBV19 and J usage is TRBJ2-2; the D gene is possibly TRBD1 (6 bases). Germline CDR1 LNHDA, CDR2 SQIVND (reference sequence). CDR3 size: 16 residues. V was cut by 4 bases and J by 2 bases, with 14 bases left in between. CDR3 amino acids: CASSSRTGTNTGELFF. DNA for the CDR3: TGTGCCAGTAGTAGCCGCACGGGGACAAACACCGGGGAGCTGTTTTTT.

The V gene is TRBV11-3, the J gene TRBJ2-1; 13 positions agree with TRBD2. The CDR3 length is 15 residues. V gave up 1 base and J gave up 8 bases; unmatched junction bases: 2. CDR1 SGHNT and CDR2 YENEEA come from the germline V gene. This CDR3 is CASSLALAGGDEQFF. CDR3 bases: TGTGCCAGCAGCTTAGCACTAGCGGGAGGGGATGAGCAGTTCTTC.

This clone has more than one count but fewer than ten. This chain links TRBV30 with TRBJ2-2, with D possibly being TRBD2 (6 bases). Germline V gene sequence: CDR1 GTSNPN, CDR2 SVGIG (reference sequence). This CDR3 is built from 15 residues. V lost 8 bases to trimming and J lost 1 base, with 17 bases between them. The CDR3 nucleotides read TGTGCCCGCGGACCCGCGGGGCTGAACACCGGGGAGCTGTTTTTT. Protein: CARGPAGLNTGELFF.

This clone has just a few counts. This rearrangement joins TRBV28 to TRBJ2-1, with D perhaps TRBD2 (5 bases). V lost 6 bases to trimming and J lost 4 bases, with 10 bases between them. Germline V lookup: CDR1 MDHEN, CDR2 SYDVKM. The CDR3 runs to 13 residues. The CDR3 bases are TGTGCCAGCAGGGTGACTACTTACAATGAGCAGTTCTTC. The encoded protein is CASRVTTYNEQFF.